This paragraph covers one TCR beta chain sequence. Its specificity is not known. Original analysis: Samples ranged from roughly 23,224 to 690,600 TCRs, with a median of about 96,000. Using its own MiXCR run on the RACE reads, TCRdb lists one record per CDR3 protein. The V and J calls here are based on TCRdb, not the publication. The table has around 80,000 distinct CDR3 sequences, approximately 7% seen once. There are 16 residues in the CDR3. Germline loops: CDR1 LNHDA, CDR2 SQIVND (reference sequence). With V trimmed by 8 bases and J by 0 bases, 10 bases remained unmatched. Time point in this sample: patch test 2, 6 weeks after DPC sensitization. Treatment specified: therapeutic diphenylcyclopropenone sensitization with weekly scalp DPC. RNA extraction used unfractionated whole blood as the source of total RNA. These data come from a study of human T cells and chemical hapten exposure. Study-level information: Slight differences in pooled library volume were the main source of varying TCR yields across samples. Study-wide points: Once DPC sensitization occurred, TCRs above 1 in 1000 frequency showed no change.

Here the sequenced sample was whole blood, taken in connection with sensitization to the hapten diphenylcyclopropenone (DPC). The rearrangement joins TRBV19 to TRBJ2-3; 8 bases are a match to TRBD2. The sequence was obtained from a woman in her twenties or thirties with alopecia areata. Some clones in this sample may be carry-over from other donors' samples. The CDR3 loop reads CASRGQRGTSTDTQYF. The CDR3 DNA follows: TGTGCCAGTCGGGGGCAGCGGGGGACTAGCACAGATACGCAGTATTTT.